The next 2 T cell receptor beta chains were all read from a single sample in a study of T cell responses to AZD1222 COVID-19 vaccine. Profiled with immunoSEQ multiplex PCR; TCRdb holds only in-frame clones, not every one. Of about 130,000 clones in the sample, about nine tenths were seen once. This specimen consisted of peripheral blood, obtained on day 0 of AZD1222 vaccination. These receptors originate from an adult in good health.

The chain has TRBV9 and TRBJ2-5; tentative D call: TRBD1 (7 bases). Trimming took 0 bases from V and 0 from J, leaving 12 bases between them. The CDR3 runs to 16 residues. Germline V gene sequence: CDR1 SGDLS, CDR2 YYNGEE. The CDR3 region is CASSVGAGGYQETQYF. In DNA form, the CDR3 reads TGTGCCAGCAGCGTAGGGGCAGGGGGGTACCAAGAGACCCAGTACTTC.

The chain recombines TRBV24-1 with TRBJ2-1; weak D call: TRBD2 (5 bases). The V gene lost 0 bases and the J gene lost 7 bases, with 12 bases spanning the gap. From germline, CDR1 is KGHDR and CDR2 SFDVKD. The CDR3 runs to 15 residues. In nucleotides, the CDR3 is TGTGCCACCAGTGATTTGAATTCGGGAAAAAATGAGCAGTTCTTC. It codes for CATSDLNSGKNEQFF.